The 23 T cell receptor beta chains below all came from one sample that was sequenced in a study of PD-1 blockade in mismatch repair-deficient tumors. Only in-frame clones appear in the TCRdb table, and some are missing; sequencing was by immunoSEQ multiplex PCR. The repertoire holds some 97,000 clones, with about four fifths as singletons. This sample comprised peripheral blood, obtained about 33 weeks after starting pembrolizumab. The source is an adult with mismatch repair-deficient cancer.

The CDR3 bases are TGTGCCAGCAGTGTGACAGGGGGAACAGATACGCAGTATTTT. Protein product: CASSVTGGTDTQYF. This chain links TRBV2 with TRBJ2-3, with 9 positions matching TRBD1. V was clipped by 4 bases and J by 3 bases; unmatched bases: 2. Germline CDR1 SNHLY, CDR2 FYNNEI. The CDR3 runs to 14 residues.

V gene TRBV28 combines with J gene TRBJ2-5, with a possible D match to TRBD2 (7 bases). Looked up from germline, CDR1 is MDHEN and CDR2 is SYDVKM. This CDR3 has 13 residues. V was trimmed by 7 bases and J by 4 bases, leaving 13 bases between them. CDR3 region: CASTLGGGETQYF. The DNA of the CDR3 is TGTGCCAGCACCCTGGGAGGGGGAGAGACCCAGTACTTC.

The rearrangement links TRBV6-1 to TRBJ2-1; D not certain. Per the germline V gene, CDR1 is MNHNS and CDR2 is SASEGT. The germline V and J ends were trimmed by 6 bases and 9 bases, with 12 bases remaining between them. The CDR3 has 12 residues. The chain's CDR3 is CASSPSMSEQFF. As DNA, the CDR3 is TGTGCCAGCAGCCCCTCTATGAGTGAGCAGTTCTTC.

The chain joins TRBV28 to TRBJ1-1; 8 bases line up with TRBD1. V lost 2 bases and J lost 0; bases outside the gene matches: 2. The length of the CDR3 is 15 residues. CDR1 is MDHEN and CDR2 is SYDVKM in the germline V gene. The CDR3 here is CASSLPQGVNTEAFF. In DNA, the CDR3 is TGTGCCAGCAGTTTACCACAGGGGGTGAACACTGAAGCTTTCTTT. The variable domain in full, with the rest retrieved from reference TRBV28 and TRBJ1-1, is DVKVTQSSRYLVKRTGEKVFLECVQDMDHENMFWYRQDPGLGLRLIYFSYDVKMKEKGDIPEGYSVSREKKERFSLILESASTNQTSMYLCASSLPQGVNTEAFFGQGTRLTVV.

The genes are TRBV18 and TRBJ2-1; 8 nucleotides agree with TRBD1. This CDR3 is built from 15 residues. V gave up 5 bases and J gave up 2 bases; unmatched junction bases: 5. Germline V gene lookup returns CDR1 KGHSH and CDR2 LQKENI. The CDR3 reads CASSADRGTYNEQFF. CDR3 nucleotide sequence: TGTGCCAGCTCAGCCGACAGGGGCACCTACAATGAGCAGTTCTTC.

The CDR3 region is CAWKVSGSQETQYF. CDR3 DNA: TGTGCCTGGAAAGTCAGCGGAAGCCAAGAGACCCAGTACTTC. The chain combines TRBV30 with TRBJ2-5, with TRBD2 as a possible D gene (5 bases). The CDR3 contains 14 residues. V gave up 4 bases and J gave up 1 base, with 13 bases separating them. The V gene's germline CDR1 is GTSNPN and CDR2 SVGIG (reference sequence).

The V and J genes are TRBV7-8 and TRBJ2-7, with a tentative D call TRBD2 (6 bases). With 5 bases removed from V and 0 bases from J, the gap between germline ends came to 17 bases. The germline V gene has CDR1 SGHVS and CDR2 FQNEAQ. The CDR3 spans 16 residues. The CDR3 spells CASSPFSGRSSYEQYF. As DNA, the CDR3 is TGTGCCAGCAGCCCCTTTAGCGGCCGAAGCTCCTACGAGCAGTACTTC.

This clone was seen a single time. V gene TRBV5-1 combines with J gene TRBJ2-3; no reliable D call. The germline V and J ends were trimmed by 3 bases and 1 base, with 12 bases remaining between them. Germline-derived CDR1 and CDR2 are SGHRS and YFSETQ. The CDR3 has 15 amino acids. The CDR3 loop reads CASSSERVGTDTQYF. CDR3 nucleotides: TGCGCCAGCAGCTCGGAAAGGGTTGGCACAGATACGCAGTATTTT.

This clone has only one observation. The rearrangement joins TRBV18 to TRBJ2-7; no firm D call. V lost 3 bases and J lost 3, with 6 bases in between. The germline CDR1 and CDR2 sequences are KGHSH and LQKENI. The CDR3 contains 12 residues. CDR3 protein: CASSPGVYEQYF. CDR3 DNA: TGTGCCAGCTCACCTGGAGTCTACGAGCAGTACTTC.

Concerning this clone: Germline is not matched at one junction end, which may reflect a read error. The chain is built from TRBV4-3 and TRBJ2-7; no clear D gene. The germline gives CDR1 LGHNA, CDR2 YSLEER. The CDR3 loop spans 10 amino acids. CDR3 coding DNA: TGCGCCACCCCACGGGCAGCCTTGGGCTTC. This encodes CATPRAALGF.

Ten or more counts support this clone. The V call is TRBV15, the J call TRBJ1-4; D is possibly TRBD1 (6 bases). Germline V gene data show CDR1 as LNHNV and CDR2 as YYDKDF (reference sequence). The V and J ends lost 2 bases and 2 bases respectively, with 12 bases between them. This CDR3 is built from 16 residues. CDR3 bases: TGTGCCACCAGCAGACCGAAAACAGGGACTAATGAAAAACTGTTTTTT. The encoded protein is CATSRPKTGTNEKLFF.

This clone was counted once. The chain is built from TRBV6-1 and TRBJ2-1; 13 nucleotides align to TRBD2. CDR1 and CDR2 from the germline V gene are MNHNS and SASEGT. V was pared by 9 bases and J by 3 bases, with 2 bases of the junction left unmatched. This CDR3 has 14 residues. CDR3 sequence: CASRTSGSYNEQFF. In DNA, the CDR3 is TGTGCCAGTAGGACTAGCGGGAGCTACAATGAGCAGTTCTTC.

The count of this clone is one. V usage is TRBV7-3 and J usage is TRBJ2-6; a possible D gene is TRBD2 (7 bases). Trimming stripped 3 bases from V and 2 bases from J, with 11 bases between. The CDR3 length is 16 residues. Germline V lookup: CDR1 SGHTA, CDR2 FQGTGA. In DNA, the CDR3 is TGTGCCAGCAGCTTGGGGGGGCTAGCTGGGGCCAACGTCCTGACTTTC. It codes for CASSLGGLAGANVLTF.

The V call is TRBV7-9, the J call TRBJ2-1; tentative D call: TRBD1 (6 bases). The CDR3 loop spans 12 amino acids. The germline CDR1 and CDR2 sequences are SEHNR and FQNEAQ (reference sequence). The V gene lost 6 bases and the J gene lost 7 bases, with 10 bases spanning the gap. For the CDR3, the DNA is TGTGCCAGCAGGCCAGGGGAAAATGAGCAGTTCTTC. Its translation is CASRPGENEQFF.

This clone was seen only once. CDR3 residues: CASSQGLAETYEQYF. The CDR3 DNA follows: TGTGCCAGCAGCCAGGGACTAGCGGAAACCTACGAGCAGTACTTC. The V gene is TRBV7-2, the J gene TRBJ2-7, with 11 nucleotides matching TRBD2. Germline CDR1 is SGHTA and CDR2 is FQGNSA. This CDR3 has 15 amino acids. Germline trimming cut 5 bases from V and 2 bases from J; bases unmatched to any gene: 5. Looking up the rest from reference TRBV7-2 and TRBJ2-7 gives the full variable domain: GAGVSQSPSNKVTEKGKDVELRCDPISGHTALYWYRQSLGQGLEFLIYFQGNSAPDKSGLPSDRFSAERTGGSVSTLTIQRTQQEDSAVYLCASSQGLAETYEQYFGPGTRLTVT.

J is TRBJ2-7 and V is TRBV18, with TRBD1 as a possible D gene (5 bases). Germline CDR1 is KGHSH and CDR2 is LQKENI. With 3 bases removed from V and 6 bases from J, the gap between germline ends came to 12 bases. This CDR3 is 13 amino acids long. This CDR3 is CASSPARQGEQYF. The CDR3 DNA is TGTGCCAGCTCACCGGCACGCCAGGGCGAGCAGTACTTC.

This chain uses TRBV5-6 with TRBJ1-2; TRBD1 aligns across 8 bases. Germline V CDR1 and CDR2: SGHDT, YYEEEE. The CDR3 is 13 amino acids. V lost 0 bases and J lost 8; bases outside the gene matches: 3. CDR3 residues: CASSLVQGGGYTF. The CDR3 DNA is TGTGCCAGCAGCTTGGTACAGGGGGGAGGCTACACCTTC.

The rearrangement joins TRBV29-1 to TRBJ1-1; TRBD1 matches 7 bases. Germline loops: CDR1 SQVTM, CDR2 ANQGSEA. The CDR3 runs 14 residues. The V gene end was trimmed by 2 bases and the J gene end by 3 bases; junction bases not matched to a gene: 6. The CDR3 sequence: CSVEKQGSDTEAFF. For the CDR3, the DNA is TGCAGCGTTGAAAAACAGGGGAGCGACACTGAAGCTTTCTTT.

The chain employs TRBV2 and TRBJ1-2, with 7 bases that match TRBD1. Trimming at V came to 8 bases and at J to 4 bases, leaving 13 bases not matched to a gene. This CDR3 contains 15 residues. CDR1 is SNHLY, CDR2 FYNNEI, per germline. The CDR3 DNA follows: TGTGCCAGCGTAGCCGGGGACAGCGGAGCCTATGGCTACACCTTC. The encoded protein is CASVAGDSGAYGYTF.

This rearrangement joins TRBV19 to TRBJ2-3; the D gene is possibly TRBD2 (5 bases). CDR3 length: 20 amino acids. Germline V gene sequence: CDR1 LNHDA, CDR2 SQIVND (reference sequence). V lost 4 bases and J lost 4, with 30 bases in between. The CDR3 coding sequence is TGTGCCAGTAGTACCCCCCCGTGGGTTAGAGGGAGTCATGTGTCAGATACGCAGTATTTT. Amino acid sequence: CASSTPPWVRGSHVSDTQYF.

This clone was seen just once. The chain uses TRBV7-9 and TRBJ2-7, with D unresolved. The CDR3 is made up of 14 amino acids. Germline loops: CDR1 SEHNR, CDR2 FQNEAQ (reference sequence). V was pared by 1 base and J by 3 bases, with 10 bases between. The CDR3 DNA follows: TGTGCCAGCAGCTTAGTGACGGAAAACTACGAGCAGTACTTC. Amino acid sequence: CASSLVTENYEQYF.

This clone was detected a few times. This chain uses TRBV7-9 with TRBJ2-3, with 8 bases matching TRBD1. The trim removed 1 base at V and 4 bases at J, leaving 7 bases unmatched. This CDR3 contains 16 residues. Germline V lookup: CDR1 SEHNR, CDR2 FQNEAQ (reference sequence). CDR3 sequence reads: CASSLDRAGGADTQYF. CDR3 nucleotide sequence: TGTGCCAGCAGCTTAGATCGGGCAGGGGGCGCAGATACGCAGTATTTT. Full variable domain (outside the CDR3, taken from reference TRBV7-9 and TRBJ2-3): DTGVSQNPRHKITKRGQNVTFRCDPISEHNRLYWYRQTLGQGPEFLTYFQNEAQLEKSRLLSDRFSAERPKGSFSTLEIQRTEQGDSAMYLCASSLDRAGGADTQYFGPGTRLTVL.

The rearrangement joins TRBV7-6 to TRBJ2-1; D might be TRBD1 or TRBD2, each matching 5 bases. Trimming pared 7 bases from V and 6 bases from J, leaving 16 bases between. Germline V gene lookup returns CDR1 SGHVS and CDR2 FNYEAQ. The CDR3 covers 14 residues. The CDR3 region is CASMGGPGGNEQFF. The CDR3 DNA sequence: TGTGCCAGCATGGGCGGGCCTGGGGGCAATGAGCAGTTCTTC.